This T cell receptor beta chain emerged from a study of blood T cells in healthy people across ages. Turning to the study itself: Capture via template switching afforded approximately one barcoded beta molecule per two T cells.

A sample-barcoded 5' primer and a J-beta primer mix were used in a second PCR of about 7 to 11 cycles. TCRdb reprocessed the 5' RACE reads with MiXCR, giving one entry per CDR3 protein. This sample yields approximately 1,100,000 distinct CDR3 sequences, of which 40% to 45% are seen a single time; around 18% belongs to the top ten. General study results and limits: The study lacked donor CMV status, which possibly confounded expanded clonotype changes.

Germline values: CDR1 SGHRS, CDR2 YFSETQ. The CDR3 totals 14 residues. Comments on this clonotype: Its antigen is currently unknown.

The V call is TRBV5-1, the J call TRBJ2-7; no reliable D call. With the DNA end fitting TRBJ2-5 better, the J assignment may be wrong. Material: blood. This clonotype was sampled from a woman between 55 and 75 years old in good health. Written as DNA, the CDR3 is TGCGCCAGCAGCTTTAACACCGCCCGGGAGACCCAGTACTTC. It encodes CASSFNTARETQYF.